Each of the 23 T cell receptor beta chains below was sequenced from the same sample in a study of response to subunit inactivated influenza vaccine. A single record per CDR3 protein comes from TCRdb applying MiXCR to the RT-PCR reads. The repertoire holds a few hundred thousand distinct CDR3 sequences, roughly a fifth seen once, with roughly a tenth in the top ten. The sample here was PBMCs from blood, taken roughly 20 months after vaccination. The receptor set was obtained from a man aged 50-75 years who received an inactivated influenza vaccine.

This clonotype has more than one count but fewer than ten. This chain links TRBV4-3 with TRBJ1-6; tentatively, D is TRBD1 (5 bases). Germline V gene sequence: CDR1 LGHNA, CDR2 YSLEER. The CDR3 consists of 15 residues. Trimming pared 1 base from V and 10 bases from J, leaving 14 bases between. Written as DNA, the CDR3 is TGCGCCAGCAGCCAAGGCAGGGAGGGAGGGTCACCCCTCCACTTT. It yields the protein CASSQGREGGSPLHF.

This clonotype was detected a few times. The V gene is TRBV6-5, the J gene TRBJ2-1, with 10 bases aligning to TRBD2. The CDR3 length is 16 residues. With V trimmed by 4 bases and J by 1 base, 4 bases remained unmatched. Germline V gene data show CDR1 as MNHEY and CDR2 as SVGAGI. CDR3 bases: TGTGCCAGCAGTTCCAGCGGGGGGGTTTCCTACAATGAGCAGTTCTTC. Translation gives CASSSSGGVSYNEQFF.

The rearrangement links TRBV11-2 to TRBJ2-7, with D perhaps TRBD1 or TRBD2 (5 bases each). The CDR3 length is 13 residues. Germline V CDR1 and CDR2: SGHAT, FQNNGV. The germline V and J ends were trimmed by 3 bases and 3 bases, with 9 bases remaining between them. For the CDR3, the DNA is TGTGCCAGCAGCTTGGGGGTCAACTACGAGCAGTACTTC. This gives the protein CASSLGVNYEQYF. Full variable domain (rest looked up from reference TRBV11-2 and TRBJ2-7): EAGVAQSPRYKIIEKRQSVAFWCNPISGHATLYWYQQILGQGPKLLIQFQNNGVVDDSQLPKDRFSAERLKGVDSTLKIQPAKLEDSAVYLCASSLGVNYEQYFGPGTRLTVT.

This clonotype occurred a few times. The rearrangement uses TRBV10-3 and TRBJ2-7, with D unresolved. Germline V lookup: CDR1 ENHRY, CDR2 SYGVKD. The CDR3 totals 12 residues. Trimming cost V 2 bases and J 3 bases, with 5 bases left between them. In nucleotides, the CDR3 is TGTGCCATCAGTGAGACCCTCTACGAGCAGTACTTC. Protein product: CAISETLYEQYF.

In this sample, this clonotype turned up a few times. V and J are TRBV19 and TRBJ1-3; D not certain. V was clipped by 7 bases and J by 0 bases, with 10 bases between them. The CDR3 extends over 14 amino acids. The germline gives CDR1 LNHDA, CDR2 SQIVND (reference sequence). The DNA for the CDR3 is TGTGCCAGTACCCAAAGGGCCTCTGGAAACACCATATATTTT. Its protein product is CASTQRASGNTIYF.

This clonotype was detected once. This chain connects TRBV7-2 to TRBJ2-7; TRBD2 matches at 9 bases. Germline trimming cut 7 bases from V and 0 bases from J; bases unmatched to any gene: 7. The germline V gene has CDR1 SGHTA and CDR2 FQGNSA. CDR3 length equals 15 residues. CDR3 amino acids: CASTYTSGFSYEQYF. The CDR3 nucleotides are TGTGCCAGCACCTACACTAGCGGGTTCTCCTACGAGCAGTACTTC. Full variable domain (remainder filled in from reference TRBV7-2 and TRBJ2-7): GAGVSQSPSNKVTEKGKDVELRCDPISGHTALYWYRQSLGQGLEFLIYFQGNSAPDKSGLPSDRFSAERTGGSVSTLTIQRTQQEDSAVYLCASTYTSGFSYEQYFGPGTRLTVT.

The chain recombines TRBV7-2 with TRBJ1-2, with 8 bases aligning to TRBD1. The ends lost 6 bases at V and 8 bases at J; junction bases unmatched: 11. From germline, CDR1 is SGHTA and CDR2 FQGNSA. The CDR3 loop spans 14 amino acids. Here the CDR3 reads CASSRDRLPGGYTF. DNA of the CDR3: TGTGCCAGCAGTCGGGACAGGCTGCCCGGGGGCTACACCTTC.

The chain couples TRBV12-3 or TRBV12-4 to TRBJ1-6; no clear D gene. The CDR3 has 14 residues. Trimming stripped 6 bases from V and 11 bases from J, with 17 bases between. CDR3 DNA sequence: TGTGCCAGCAGCCCCGCCGGTTTCGGTCCACCCCTCCACTTT. Encoded protein: CASSPAGFGPPLHF.

This clonotype turned up a few times. The chain carries TRBV7-9 and TRBJ1-1; tentative D call: TRBD1 (5 bases). The CDR3 has 14 amino acids. Germline V gene sequence: CDR1 SEHNR, CDR2 FQNEAQ (reference sequence). V lost 3 bases to trimming and J lost 1 base, with 9 bases between them. DNA for the CDR3: TGTGCCAGCAGCTTGGGGGAGACGAACACTGAAGCTTTCTTT. Amino acids: CASSLGETNTEAFF.

V and J are TRBV6-2 or TRBV6-3 and TRBJ2-3, with D hard to call. The CDR3 has 16 amino acids. V was trimmed by 0 bases and J by 0 bases, leaving 10 bases between them. The germline CDR1 and CDR2 sequences are MNHEY and SVGEGT. As DNA, the CDR3 is TGTGCCAGCAGTTACTCGACCGAGTCAAGCACAGATACGCAGTATTTT. This translates into CASSYSTESSTDTQYF.

This clonotype was seen at least ten times. The chain carries TRBV6-1 and TRBJ1-6, with D hard to call. The CDR3 totals 14 residues. V was trimmed by 10 bases and J by 6 bases, leaving 16 bases between them. Per the germline V gene, CDR1 is MNHNS and CDR2 is SASEGT. As DNA, the CDR3 is TGTGCCACAACGAACCCAGGTCGTAATTCACCCCTCCACTTT. It is translated as CATTNPGRNSPLHF.

The CDR3 spells CSAKSRPADHEQYF. Written as DNA, the CDR3 is TGCAGTGCTAAGAGCAGGCCAGCCGACCACGAGCAGTACTTC. The rearrangement joins TRBV20-1 to TRBJ2-7, with D unresolved. The CDR3 is 14 amino acids. Germline V gene sequence: CDR1 DFQATT, CDR2 SNEGSKA (reference sequence). The germline V and J ends were trimmed by 4 bases and 5 bases, with 18 bases remaining between them.

This chain uses TRBV27 with TRBJ1-6; D is unclear. This CDR3 spans 14 amino acids. Trimming shortened V by 6 bases and J by 7 bases, and 13 bases separated the two germline ends. Germline V gene lookup returns CDR1 MNHEY and CDR2 SMNVEV (reference sequence). The CDR3 sequence is CASSPILPNSPLHF. The CDR3 coding sequence is TGTGCCAGCAGCCCGATTCTACCCAATTCACCCCTCCACTTT.

The sample holds many counts of this clonotype. This chain connects TRBV20-1 to TRBJ1-1, with 8 positions matching TRBD1. Germline lookup yields CDR1 DFQATT and CDR2 SNEGSKA (reference sequence). The CDR3 totals 15 residues. The V gene end was trimmed by 4 bases and the J gene end by 3 bases; junction bases not matched to a gene: 10. The CDR3 sequence: CSATGTGPKDTEAFF. Written as DNA, the CDR3 is TGCAGTGCTACCGGGACAGGACCGAAGGACACTGAAGCTTTCTTT.

The rearrangement links TRBV4-1 to TRBJ2-1; 11 nucleotides match TRBD2. The CDR3 covers 16 residues. CDR1 and CDR2 from the germline V gene are MGHRA and YSYEKL. V gave up 6 bases and J gave up 12 bases; unmatched junction bases: 16. CDR3 in DNA: TGCGCCAGCAGAACAACTAGCGGGAGTGTTCGGTTCCGGCAGTTCTTC. As protein: CASRTTSGSVRFRQFF.

This rearrangement joins TRBV12-3 or TRBV12-4 to TRBJ2-2; TRBD2 matches 7 bases. The CDR3 extends over 16 amino acids. V was clipped by 3 bases and J by 2 bases; unmatched bases: 6. For the CDR3, the DNA is TGTGCCAGCAGTTTTCTAGCGGAGCTCAACACCGGGGAGCTGTTTTTT. Amino acids: CASSFLAELNTGELFF.

The J gene is TRBJ2-5, the V gene TRBV6-1; 9 nucleotides line up with TRBD2. The germline CDR1 and CDR2 sequences are MNHNS and SASEGT. V was pared by 1 base and J by 5 bases, with 5 bases of the junction left unmatched. The length of the CDR3 is 15 residues. The DNA of the CDR3 is TGTGCCAGCAGTGAAGAAGGTAGCGGGGGTGAGACCCAGTACTTC. This codes for CASSEEGSGGETQYF.

CDR3 sequence: CASSFGGLNQPQHF. CDR3 in DNA: TGTGCCAGTAGTTTCGGCGGACTCAATCAGCCCCAGCATTTT. The chain uses TRBV19 and TRBJ1-5; the D is unclear. The CDR3 has 14 residues. V shed 5 bases and J shed 3 bases, with 11 bases lying between them. Germline CDR1 reads LNHDA; CDR2 reads SQIVND (reference sequence). Variable domain in full (rest from reference TRBV19 and TRBJ1-5): DGGITQSPKYLFRKEGQNVTLSCEQNLNHDAMYWYRQDPGQGLRLIYYSQIVNDFQKGDIAEGYSVSREKKESFPLTVTSAQKNPTAFYLCASSFGGLNQPQHFGDGTRLSIL.

In its sample, this clonotype was seen a few times. V usage is TRBV2 and J usage is TRBJ2-1; weak D call: TRBD2 (6 bases). Germline V gives CDR1 SNHLY, CDR2 FYNNEI. V dropped 4 bases and J dropped 4 bases, with 11 bases sitting between them. The CDR3 spans 14 residues. The CDR3 sequence: CASSGPGAYNEQFF. The CDR3 DNA reads TGTGCCAGCAGTGGTCCGGGAGCGTACAATGAGCAGTTCTTC.

This clonotype was observed a handful of times. This sequence joins TRBV20-1 and TRBJ1-2, with TRBD1 identical over 8 bases. The CDR3 contains 15 residues. V lost 2 bases, J lost 3 bases, and 8 bases stayed unmatched. Germline CDR1 DFQATT, CDR2 SNEGSKA (reference sequence). CDR3 sequence (DNA): TGCAGTGCTAGACCTCCAGCAGGGGGCGACTATGGCTACACCTTC. This gives the protein CSARPPAGGDYGYTF.

This chain uses TRBV27 with TRBJ2-1; D is possibly TRBD1 or TRBD2 (5 bases each). Trimming left V 2 bases short and J 13 bases short, with 21 bases between. This CDR3 is 15 amino acids long. Germline loops: CDR1 MNHEY, CDR2 SMNVEV (reference sequence). CDR3 sequence: CASSLKLGTSSSQFF. CDR3 coding DNA: TGTGCCAGCAGTTTAAAACTAGGGACGTCCTCGAGCCAGTTCTTC.

This chain uses TRBV4-3 with TRBJ1-2, with D unresolved. CDR3 size: 16 residues. The V end was cut by 1 base, the J end by 6 bases, with 18 bases between. Germline loops: CDR1 LGHNA, CDR2 YSLEER. The CDR3 sequence: CASSQVLGSLRDGYTF. Written as DNA, the CDR3 is TGCGCCAGCAGCCAAGTGTTAGGGTCCCTGAGGGATGGCTACACCTTC.

This clonotype has more than one count but fewer than ten. The chain uses TRBV10-3 and TRBJ2-2; D remains unclear. The CDR3 totals 14 residues. Germline-derived CDR1 and CDR2 are ENHRY and SYGVKD. V dropped 2 bases and J dropped 5 bases, with 9 bases sitting between them. The CDR3 spells CAISEAYQTGELFF. In DNA, the CDR3 is TGTGCCATCAGTGAGGCCTACCAAACCGGGGAGCTGTTTTTT.